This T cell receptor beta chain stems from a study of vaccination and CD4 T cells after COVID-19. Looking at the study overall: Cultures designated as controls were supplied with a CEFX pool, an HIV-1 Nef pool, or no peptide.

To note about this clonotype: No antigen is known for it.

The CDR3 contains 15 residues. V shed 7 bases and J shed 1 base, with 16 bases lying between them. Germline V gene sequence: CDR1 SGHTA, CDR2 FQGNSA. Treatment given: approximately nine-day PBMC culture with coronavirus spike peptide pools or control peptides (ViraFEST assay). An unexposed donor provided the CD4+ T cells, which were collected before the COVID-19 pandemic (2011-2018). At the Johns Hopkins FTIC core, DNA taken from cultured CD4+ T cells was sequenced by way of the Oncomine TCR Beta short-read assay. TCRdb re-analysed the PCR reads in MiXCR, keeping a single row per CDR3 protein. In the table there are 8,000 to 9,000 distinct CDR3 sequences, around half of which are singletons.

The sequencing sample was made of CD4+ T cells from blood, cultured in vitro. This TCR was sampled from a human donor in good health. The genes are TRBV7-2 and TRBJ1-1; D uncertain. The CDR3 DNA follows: TGTGCCAGCATCTCAAGTCCCCCTCAGAACACTGAAGCTTTCTTT. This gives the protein CASISSPPQNTEAFF.